The 30 T cell receptor beta chains below come from one sample, sequenced in a study of blood T cell repertoires in COVID-19 (dated by TCRdb to the early 2020s). The library was made by the immunoSEQ multiplex PCR assay. The source is immuneACCESS, and TCRdb retained only in-frame sequences with V and J called. Part of the clones is not carried over; for the studies checked, unresolved V genes explain less than half of this, and the remainder is unexplained. This sample holds 200,000 to 300,000 clones; around four fifths were observed only once. The ten largest clones add up to 4.2% of the sample. What was sequenced was peripheral blood. The receptor set was obtained from a man between 60 and 75 years old with acute or convalescent COVID-19.

V usage is TRBV13 and J usage is TRBJ2-7; the D is unclear. Germline V CDR1 and CDR2: PRHDT, FYEKMQ (reference sequence). This CDR3 has 17 amino acids. V gave up 0 bases and J gave up 3 bases, with 18 bases separating them. In nucleotides, the CDR3 is TGTGCCAGCAGCTTAGGCCTCCTCGGCAGGCCCAACTACGAGCAGTACTTC. Its translation is CASSLGLLGRPNYEQYF.

The chain combines TRBV10-2 with TRBJ2-1, with 8 positions matching TRBD2. Trimming took 3 bases from V and 7 from J; bases not matched to a gene: 8. The CDR3 contains 15 residues. Germline assignment: CDR1 WSHSY and CDR2 SAAADI. The CDR3 bases are TGCGCCAGCAGTGACGCCGGGAGGGCTTGGAATGAGCAGTTCTTC. Protein: CASSDAGRAWNEQFF.

V usage is TRBV24-1 and J usage is TRBJ2-1, with D possibly being TRBD2 (5 bases). The V end was cut by 4 bases, the J end by 7 bases, with 19 bases between. Germline CDR1 is KGHDR and CDR2 is SFDVKD. The CDR3 has 16 amino acids. CDR3 region: CATSDRGSEAANEQFF. In DNA form, the CDR3 reads TGTGCCACCAGTGACCGAGGGAGTGAGGCCGCAAATGAGCAGTTCTTC.

The genes are TRBV18 and TRBJ2-1; 8 bases line up with TRBD2. V lost 4 bases to trimming and J lost 4 bases; unmatched junction nucleotides: 3. This CDR3 is 14 amino acids long. Per the germline V gene, CDR1 is KGHSH and CDR2 is LQKENI. The CDR3 spells CASSLLAGYNEQFF. The CDR3 coding sequence is TGTGCCAGCTCACTGTTAGCGGGGTACAATGAGCAGTTCTTC.

This rearrangement joins TRBV10-1 to TRBJ2-2, with 9 bases that match TRBD2. V lost 4 bases and J lost 8; bases outside the gene matches: 8. Germline V lookup: CDR1 WNHNN, CDR2 SYGVQD (reference sequence). The CDR3 is made up of 15 amino acids. CDR3 protein: CASSAGGGAAGELFF. CDR3 nucleotides: TGCGCCAGCAGTGCTGGCGGGGGGGCCGCAGGGGAGCTGTTTTTT.

The chain employs TRBV15 and TRBJ1-5, with D hard to call. Germline CDR1 LNHNV, CDR2 YYDKDF (reference sequence). The V and J ends lost 2 bases and 3 bases respectively, with 14 bases between them. This CDR3 region has 16 residues. The CDR3 is CATSRWEGSPNQPQHF. Written as DNA, the CDR3 is TGTGCCACCAGCAGATGGGAGGGAAGCCCCAATCAGCCCCAGCATTTT. The full variable domain, with the rest looked up from reference TRBV15 and TRBJ1-5, is DAMVIQNPRYQVTQFGKPVTLSCSQTLNHNVMYWYQQKSSQAPKLLFHYYDKDFNNEADTPDNFQSRRPNTSFCFLDIRSPGLGDTAMYLCATSRWEGSPNQPQHFGDGTRLSIL.

The V call is TRBV3-1 (or the pseudogene TRBV3-2), the J call TRBJ2-3; 7 nucleotides match TRBD1. The CDR3 is 12 residues long. Germline CDR1 is LGHDT and CDR2 is YNNKEL (reference sequence). Trimming took 2 bases from V and 8 from J; bases not matched to a gene: 1. The chain's CDR3 is CASSQHRGTQYF. The CDR3 DNA sequence: TGTGCCAGCAGCCAACACAGGGGTACGCAGTATTTT.

The chain recombines TRBV9 with TRBJ2-1; 7 bases agree with TRBD2. CDR3 size: 17 residues. The ends lost 3 bases at V and 4 bases at J; junction bases unmatched: 13. Germline lookup yields CDR1 SGDLS and CDR2 YYNGEE. The CDR3 coding sequence is TGTGCCAGCAGCGGAGGGTTAGGGGCTAGCGGATACAATGAGCAGTTCTTC. Its translation: CASSGGLGASGYNEQFF. Looking up the rest from reference TRBV9 and TRBJ2-1 gives the full variable domain: DSGVTQTPKHLITATGQRVTLRCSPRSGDLSVYWYQQSLDQGLQFLIQYYNGEERAKGNILERFSAQQFPDLHSELNLSSLELGDSALYFCASSGGLGASGYNEQFFGPGTRLTVL.

This rearrangement joins TRBV10-3 to TRBJ2-5; 9 nucleotides match TRBD2. Per germline, CDR1 ENHRY and CDR2 SYGVKD. J gave up 3 bases and V 4 bases, and 6 bases lay outside the gene matches. The CDR3 is 15 residues long. The CDR3 DNA reads TGTGCCATCAGTGGCGGGTCTAGCGGGAAAGAGACCCAGTACTTC. This codes for CAISGGSSGKETQYF.

A single count supports this clone. The rearrangement uses TRBV4-2 and TRBJ2-1, with 9 bases identical to TRBD1. Germline trimming cut 4 bases from V and 6 bases from J; bases unmatched to any gene: 10. The CDR3 runs to 16 residues. In germline, CDR1 is LGHNA, CDR2 YNFKEQ. The CDR3 protein is CASSLTSGTGLNEQFF. In nucleotides, the CDR3 is TGTGCCAGCAGCCTTACCTCCGGGACAGGGCTCAATGAGCAGTTCTTC.

V usage is TRBV4-1 and J usage is TRBJ2-5; 9 bases map to TRBD1. The CDR3 extends over 15 amino acids. The J segment lost 5 bases and the V segment lost 3 bases, leaving 7 bases of the junction unmatched. The germline CDR1 and CDR2 sequences are MGHRA and YSYEKL. As DNA, the CDR3 is TGCGCCAGCAGCCATCCACAGGGGGCTATTGAGACCCAGTACTTC. It codes for CASSHPQGAIETQYF.

This clone came up a few times. This chain links TRBV7-2 with TRBJ1-2; TRBD1 agrees at 10 bases. V lost 5 bases, J lost 2 bases, and 2 bases stayed unmatched. This CDR3 comprises 14 residues. Germline V gives CDR1 SGHTA, CDR2 FQGNSA. CDR3 sequence reads: CASSLTGGNYGYTF. As DNA, the CDR3 is TGTGCCAGCAGCCTGACAGGGGGCAACTATGGCTACACCTTC.

The chain links TRBV5-1 to TRBJ2-3; 13 nucleotides line up with TRBD2. The CDR3 spans 17 residues. With 0 bases clipped from V and 4 bases from J, the junction kept 5 bases outside the gene matches. Germline V lookup: CDR1 SGHRS, CDR2 YFSETQ. In nucleotides, the CDR3 is TGCGCCAGCAGCTTGGGGACTAGCGGGAGTGCCCCAGATACGCAGTATTTT. Protein product: CASSLGTSGSAPDTQYF.

The CDR3 is CASSATGANYGYTF. CDR3 nucleotides: TGTGCCAGCAGCGCTACAGGAGCTAACTATGGCTACACCTTC. The chain links TRBV9 to TRBJ1-2; D perhaps matches TRBD1 (5 bases). The ends were cut back, 3 bases at V and 0 bases at J, with 9 bases in the middle. The germline gives CDR1 SGDLS, CDR2 YYNGEE. This CDR3 is built from 14 residues. Filled out from reference TRBV9 and TRBJ1-2, the complete variable domain reads DSGVTQTPKHLITATGQRVTLRCSPRSGDLSVYWYQQSLDQGLQFLIQYYNGEERAKGNILERFSAQQFPDLHSELNLSSLELGDSALYFCASSATGANYGYTFGSGTRLTVV.

The DNA for the CDR3 is TGTGCCAAGACAGTTCACTATGGCTACACCTTC. It encodes CAKTVHYGYTF. This sequence joins TRBV2 and TRBJ1-2; the D gene is possibly TRBD1 (5 bases). CDR3 length: 11 residues. The germline V and J ends were trimmed by 10 bases and 3 bases, with 9 bases remaining between them. CDR1 and CDR2 from the germline V gene are SNHLY and FYNNEI.

The chain links TRBV9 to TRBJ2-2, with 9 bases aligning to TRBD2. CDR1 is SGDLS and CDR2 is YYNGEE in the germline V gene. V lost 4 bases and J lost 4; bases outside the gene matches: 5. The CDR3 loop spans 15 amino acids. The CDR3: CASSPPAGGTGELFF. The CDR3 bases are TGTGCCAGCAGCCCGCCAGCGGGGGGCACCGGGGAGCTGTTTTTT.

The chain links TRBV2 to TRBJ1-2; possible D gene TRBD1, 6 bases. CDR3 size: 16 residues. The V gene's germline CDR1 is SNHLY and CDR2 FYNNEI. The ends were cut back, 7 bases at V and 4 bases at J, with 22 bases in the middle. The CDR3 is CASIPIGRGAGYGYTF. The CDR3 DNA reads TGTGCCAGCATCCCGATCGGCAGGGGCGCAGGCTATGGCTACACCTTC.

The V and J genes are TRBV3-1 (or the pseudogene TRBV3-2) and TRBJ2-7; TRBD1 might be the D (6 bases). Germline-derived CDR1 and CDR2 are LGHDT and YNNKEL (reference sequence). Deletions cut 4 bases from V and 0 bases from J, with 13 bases between. This CDR3 is 15 amino acids long. CDR3 sequence reads: CASSPTLGGSYEQYF. CDR3 nucleotide sequence: TGTGCCAGCAGCCCCACCCTAGGGGGCTCCTACGAGCAGTACTTC.

This clone was detected a few times. V usage is TRBV28 and J usage is TRBJ2-7; D might be TRBD1 (6 bases). Germline V gene lookup returns CDR1 MDHEN and CDR2 SYDVKM. V shed 2 bases and J shed 0 bases, with 8 bases lying between them. The CDR3 is 14 amino acids. The DNA of the CDR3 is TGTGCCAGCAGTTTAACAGGGCGCTCCTACGAGCAGTACTTC. Protein sequence: CASSLTGRSYEQYF.

The chain couples TRBV6-5 to TRBJ2-2; 9 bases line up with TRBD2. Per the germline V gene, CDR1 is MNHEY and CDR2 is SVGAGI. The CDR3 has 14 amino acids. J was trimmed by 5 bases and V by 5 bases; bases with no gene match: 3. The CDR3 sequence: CASSPGLATGELFF. In DNA form, the CDR3 reads TGTGCCAGCAGTCCGGGACTAGCAACCGGGGAGCTGTTTTTT.

The chain combines TRBV7-2 with TRBJ1-1; D gene ambiguous. The CDR3 covers 14 residues. Trimming stripped 5 bases from V and 2 bases from J, with 12 bases between. The germline gives CDR1 SGHTA, CDR2 FQGNSA. The CDR3 loop reads CASSPQRHNTEAFF. The CDR3 coding sequence is TGTGCCAGCAGCCCACAGAGACATAACACTGAAGCTTTCTTT.

The gene calls are TRBV20-1 and TRBJ2-2; the match to TRBD2 covers 15 bases. V lost 3 bases and J lost 0; bases outside the gene matches: 14. Germline values: CDR1 DFQATT, CDR2 SNEGSKA (reference sequence). The CDR3 totals 21 residues. CDR3 loop: CSASRSYPGLAGGSNTGELFF. The DNA of the CDR3 is TGCAGTGCTAGTCGTAGCTACCCAGGACTAGCGGGAGGGTCGAACACCGGGGAGCTGTTTTTT.

The rearrangement links TRBV3-1 (or the pseudogene TRBV3-2) to TRBJ2-1; a weak D match, TRBD2 (5 bases). Germline CDR1 and CDR2: LGHDT and YNNKEL (reference sequence). The CDR3 contains 16 residues. Trimming took off 3 bases at V and 4 bases at J, with 16 bases between the two ends. The CDR3 DNA reads as TGTGCCAGCAGCCAGGCCGGGATCAGGAAGTACAATGAGCAGTTCTTC. Amino acid sequence: CASSQAGIRKYNEQFF.

This chain links TRBV6-6 with TRBJ1-4; 9 nucleotides match TRBD1. Germline V gives CDR1 MNHNY, CDR2 SVGAGI (reference sequence). With V trimmed by 7 bases and J by 5 bases, 2 bases remained unmatched. The CDR3 sequence is 13 residues long. CDR3 sequence (DNA): TGTGCCAGCAACGACAGGGGGAATGAAAAACTGTTTTTT. Amino acid sequence: CASNDRGNEKLFF.

This chain's CDR3 is CASSQAQGGIQYF. Here the CDR3 DNA reads TGTGCCAGCTCACAAGCCCAGGGAGGCATTCAGTACTTC. The J gene is TRBJ2-4, the V gene TRBV18, with D tentatively TRBD2 (6 bases). The CDR3 contains 13 residues. Between the trimmed V and J ends, which lost 4 bases and 9 bases, there was a span of 13 bases. Germline V gene sequence: CDR1 KGHSH, CDR2 LQKENI.

This clone has a single count. The rearrangement joins TRBV6-5 to TRBJ2-7, with TRBD1 matching over 9 bases. This CDR3 is built from 15 residues. J gave up 3 bases and V 5 bases, and 8 bases lay outside the gene matches. Per the germline V gene, CDR1 is MNHEY and CDR2 is SVGAGI. This chain's CDR3 is CASSTTGTGYYEQYF. DNA for the CDR3: TGTGCCAGCAGTACCACCGGGACAGGGTACTACGAGCAGTACTTC.

V is TRBV5-1 and J is TRBJ2-1; a weak D match, TRBD1 (6 bases). The V end was cut by 3 bases, the J end by 4 bases, with 8 bases between. Germline V gene sequence: CDR1 SGHRS, CDR2 YFSETQ. This CDR3 is 13 amino acids long. CDR3 residues: CASSYGQYNEQFF. The CDR3, as DNA: TGCGCCAGCAGCTACGGACAGTACAATGAGCAGTTCTTC.

The chain links TRBV11-1 to TRBJ1-2; D is uncertain. The V end lost 0 bases, the J end lost 5 bases, and 10 bases lay between the germline ends. Germline loops: CDR1 SGHAT, CDR2 FQDESV (reference sequence). This CDR3 is built from 14 residues. In nucleotides, the CDR3 is TGTGCCAGCAGCTTAGCGAGGATGGAGTATGGCTACACCTTC. It specifies CASSLARMEYGYTF. The variable domain in full, with the rest retrieved from reference TRBV11-1 and TRBJ1-2, is EAEVAQSPRYKITEKSQAVAFWCDPISGHATLYWYRQILGQGPELLVQFQDESVVDDSQLPKDRFSAERLKGVDSTLKIQPAELGDSAMYLCASSLARMEYGYTFGSGTRLTVV.

The chain recombines TRBV19 with TRBJ1-3; D not certain. Trimming pared 7 bases from V and 0 bases from J, leaving 10 bases between. CDR1 LNHDA and CDR2 SQIVND come from the germline V gene (reference sequence). This CDR3 comprises 14 residues. Here the CDR3 DNA reads TGTGCCAGTACCGAGGGCTCCTCTGGAAACACCATATATTTT. This codes for CASTEGSSGNTIYF.

The V gene is TRBV13, the J gene TRBJ2-5; D perhaps matches TRBD2 (6 bases). Germline values: CDR1 PRHDT, CDR2 FYEKMQ (reference sequence). Deletions cut 1 base from V and 5 bases from J, with 11 bases between. The CDR3 is made up of 14 amino acids. The CDR3 protein is CASSLAGELETQYF. The CDR3 DNA follows: TGTGCCAGCAGCTTAGCGGGGGAATTGGAGACCCAGTACTTC.